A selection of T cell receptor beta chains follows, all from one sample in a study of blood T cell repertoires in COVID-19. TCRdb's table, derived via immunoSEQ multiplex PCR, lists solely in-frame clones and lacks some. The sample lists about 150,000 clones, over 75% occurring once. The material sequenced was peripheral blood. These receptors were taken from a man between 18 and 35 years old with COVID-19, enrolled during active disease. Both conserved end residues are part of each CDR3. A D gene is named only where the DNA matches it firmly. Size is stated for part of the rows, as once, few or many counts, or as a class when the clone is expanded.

CDR3 DNA: TGTGCCAGCAGCCTCAGACGAACGCGGTCGGGTGAGCAGTTCTTC
CDR3 protein: CASSLRRTRSGEQFF
clone size: NA
D gene: NA
V gene: TRBV7-2
J gene: TRBJ2-1

CDR3 DNA: TGTGCCAGCAGGACCGGGACAGGTCTGCCCTACGAGCAGTACTTC
CDR3 protein: CASRTGTGLPYEQYF
clone size: NA
D gene: TRBD1
V gene: TRBV6-5
J gene: TRBJ2-7

CDR3 DNA: TGTGCCAGCAGCTTGGCGGGAAGCAATCAGCCCCAGCATTTT
CDR3 protein: CASSLAGSNQPQHF
clone size: NA
D gene: NA
V gene: TRBV5-4
J gene: TRBJ1-5

CDR3 DNA: TGTGCCAGCGTTCAGGGGAGGGTCAGGCCCTACGAGCAGTACTTC
CDR3 protein: CASVQGRVRPYEQYF
clone size: NA
D gene: NA
V gene: TRBV27
J gene: TRBJ2-7

CDR3 DNA: TGTGCCAGCGGCGAGCCTAGCGGGAAGAGTGAGCAGTTCTTC
CDR3 protein: CASGEPSGKSEQFF
clone size: NA
D gene: TRBD2
V gene: TRBV11-2
J gene: TRBJ2-1

CDR3 DNA: TGTGCCAGCAGACAGGGGTGGGTCTCACCCCTCCACTTT
CDR3 protein: CASRQGWVSPLHF
clone size: NA
D gene: TRBD1
V gene: TRBV12-3/TRBV12-4
J gene: TRBJ1-6

CDR3 DNA: TGTGCCAGCAGCTTTGGGTTTGGTCGAGGACAAATCATAGCAGATACGCAGTATTTT
CDR3 protein: CASSFGFGRGQIIADTQYF
clone size: NA
D gene: NA
V gene: TRBV7-2
J gene: TRBJ2-3

CDR3 DNA: TGTGCCAGCAATGCACTGGCGGGGGGGACCGATACGCAGTATTTT
CDR3 protein: CASNALAGGTDTQYF
clone size: NA
D gene: TRBD2
V gene: TRBV2
J gene: TRBJ2-3

CDR3 DNA: TGTGCCAGCAGCGCTTACAGGGGCCTCAACACTGAAGCTTTCTTT
CDR3 protein: CASSAYRGLNTEAFF
clone size: once
D gene: TRBD1
V gene: TRBV7-2
J gene: TRBJ1-1

CDR3 DNA: TGTGCCACCAGTGATGTGGACAGACCCTACGAGCAGTACTTC
CDR3 protein: CATSDVDRPYEQYF
clone size: NA
D gene: NA
V gene: TRBV24-1
J gene: TRBJ2-7